These 20 T cell receptor beta chains share one sample of origin, sequenced in a study of blood T cell repertoires in COVID-19. TCRdb's table, derived via immunoSEQ multiplex PCR, lists solely in-frame clones and lacks some. The repertoire has a few hundred thousand clones, 85% to 90% of them found once; the top ten carry roughly 4.3%. Specimen: PBMCs or T cells enriched from blood (not recorded which). The receptors derive from a woman aged 18-29 years with acute COVID-19.

The V gene is TRBV2, the J gene TRBJ1-2; TRBD1 agrees at 9 bases. V was clipped by 9 bases and J by 4 bases; unmatched bases: 6. Germline V gene data show CDR1 as SNHLY and CDR2 as FYNNEI. The CDR3 extends over 13 amino acids. This CDR3 reads CAREDRGGYGYTF. The CDR3 DNA reads as TGTGCCAGGGAGGACAGGGGTGGCTATGGCTACACCTTC.

The J gene is TRBJ2-1, the V gene TRBV2; 12 bases are a match to TRBD2. This CDR3 contains 14 residues. V shed 6 bases and J 5 bases; nucleotides not matched to a gene: 2. Looked up from germline, CDR1 is SNHLY and CDR2 is FYNNEI. Here the CDR3 reads CASSRLAGDNEQFF. The CDR3 DNA follows: TGTGCCAGCAGCCGACTAGCGGGGGACAATGAGCAGTTCTTC.

J is TRBJ2-7 and V is TRBV13; D is perhaps TRBD1 (6 bases). The CDR3 spans 14 residues. Germline V gives CDR1 PRHDT, CDR2 FYEKMQ (reference sequence). Deletions cut 6 bases from V and 4 bases from J, with 16 bases between. The CDR3 loop reads CASSSTTGKYEQYF. DNA for the CDR3: TGTGCCAGCAGTTCAACTACAGGGAAATACGAGCAGTACTTC.

The chain has TRBV6-2 or TRBV6-3 and TRBJ2-3; tentative D call: TRBD2 (6 bases). The CDR3 runs 14 residues. The germline V gene encodes CDR1 MNHEY and CDR2 SVGEGT. V was cut by 3 bases and J by 2 bases, with 9 bases left in between. The CDR3 nucleotides are TGTGCCAGCAGTTATAGCGGAACCACAGATACGCAGTATTTT. Translated: CASSYSGTTDTQYF.

The chain uses TRBV25-1 and TRBJ2-7; 10 positions agree with TRBD1. The CDR3 sequence is 17 residues long. With 6 bases clipped from V and 4 bases from J, the junction kept 15 bases outside the gene matches. Germline V CDR1 and CDR2: MGHDK, SYGVNS. DNA of the CDR3: TGTGCCAGCAGCGGAGTAAAGGGGACAGGGGCCCTATACGAGCAGTACTTC. This encodes CASSGVKGTGALYEQYF.

The chain recombines TRBV19 with TRBJ2-2; 8 bases map to TRBD1. V was clipped by 6 bases and J by 4 bases; unmatched bases: 10. The germline V gene encodes CDR1 LNHDA and CDR2 SQIVND (reference sequence). CDR3 length: 16 residues. CDR3 loop: CASRLDRGTLTGELFF. The CDR3 nucleotides are TGTGCCAGTAGGCTTGACAGGGGAACCCTCACCGGGGAGCTGTTTTTT.

Comments on this clone: It is unclear where the CDR3 begins or ends on the DNA, so no DNA is shown, and the CDR3 is as TCRdb lists it. The CDR3 here is CASTFGSGYGYTF. V usage is TRBV28 and J usage is TRBJ1-2. From germline, CDR1 is MDHEN and CDR2 SYDVKM. The CDR3 length equals 13 residues, ends included.

CDR3 in DNA: TGTGCCAGCAGGCGGTCTTCGGGGGATGGCTACACCTTC. It specifies CASRRSSGDGYTF. The chain couples TRBV6-5 to TRBJ1-2; D perhaps matches TRBD1 (5 bases). Trimming took 6 bases from V and 6 from J, leaving 14 bases between them. CDR3 length equals 13 residues. Germline loops: CDR1 MNHEY, CDR2 SVGAGI.

This sequence joins TRBV9 and TRBJ2-5, with 12 bases identical to TRBD1. The ends lost 4 bases at V and 4 bases at J; junction bases unmatched: 11. CDR3 length equals 17 residues. Germline-derived CDR1 and CDR2 are SGDLS and YYNGEE. The CDR3 nucleotides are TGTGCCAGCAGCTTCCAACTCGGGACAGGGGGCATAGAGACCCAGTACTTC. This codes for CASSFQLGTGGIETQYF.

The CDR3 DNA reads TGTGCCAGCAGCTTAACGCCGGGACTAGCGGGAGAGTACCAGTACTTC. Its translation: CASSLTPGLAGEYQYF. The genes are TRBV7-3 and TRBJ2-5; 14 nucleotides align to TRBD2. The CDR3 contains 16 residues. Germline V gives CDR1 SGHTA, CDR2 FQGTGA. Trimming cost V 0 bases and J 10 bases; bases outside gene matches: 7.

This clone was observed a few times. The chain couples TRBV18 to TRBJ1-5; D gene uncertain. This CDR3 has 13 residues. Between the trimmed V and J ends, which lost 3 bases and 5 bases, there was a span of 8 bases. Germline CDR1 reads KGHSH; CDR2 reads LQKENI. CDR3 sequence (DNA): TGTGCCAGCTCACCCGCCGAGGATCAGCCCCAGCATTTT. It encodes CASSPAEDQPQHF.

This chain connects TRBV9 to TRBJ2-1; D possibly corresponds to TRBD2 (5 bases). The germline V and J ends were trimmed by 0 bases and 3 bases, with 13 bases remaining between them. This CDR3 is built from 16 residues. CDR1 SGDLS and CDR2 YYNGEE come from the germline V gene. Here the CDR3 DNA reads TGTGCCAGCAGCGTAGATTTGGGAGTGGGCTACAATGAGCAGTTCTTC. Amino acid sequence: CASSVDLGVGYNEQFF. Full variable domain (missing parts from reference TRBV9 and TRBJ2-1): DSGVTQTPKHLITATGQRVTLRCSPRSGDLSVYWYQQSLDQGLQFLIQYYNGEERAKGNILERFSAQQFPDLHSELNLSSLELGDSALYFCASSVDLGVGYNEQFFGPGTRLTVL.

In this sample, this clone turned up once. The V gene is TRBV27, the J gene TRBJ1-5, with D uncertain. V was shortened by 0 bases and J by 7 bases, with 19 bases between the two germline ends. The germline CDR1 and CDR2 sequences are MNHEY and SMNVEV (reference sequence). There are 17 residues in the CDR3. CDR3 nucleotides: TGTGCCAGCAGTTTATCCAACGGCCGGAGGCTAAGCCAGCCCCAGCATTTT. Residues: CASSLSNGRRLSQPQHF.

V and J are TRBV7-3 and TRBJ2-2, with a tentative D call TRBD2 (6 bases). Trimming removed 4 bases from V and 4 bases from J, with 10 bases in between. The CDR3 covers 14 residues. CDR1 and CDR2 (germline): SGHTA, FQGTGA. CDR3 protein: CASSSTSSTGELFF. The CDR3, as DNA: TGTGCCAGCAGCTCCACTAGCAGCACCGGGGAGCTGTTTTTT. Full variable domain (outside the CDR3, taken from reference TRBV7-3 and TRBJ2-2): GAGVSQTPSNKVTEKGKYVELRCDPISGHTALYWYRQSLGQGPEFLIYFQGTGAADDSGLPNDRFFAVRPEGSVSTLKIQRTERGDSAVYLCASSSTSSTGELFFGEGSRLTVL.

This sequence joins TRBV11-3 and TRBJ1-1; D might be TRBD1 (6 bases). This CDR3 region has 12 residues. Per the germline V gene, CDR1 is SGHNT and CDR2 is YENEEA. V lost 5 bases and J lost 8, with 12 bases in between. The CDR3 is CASSENRVEAFF. In nucleotides, the CDR3 is TGTGCCAGCAGCGAAAACAGGGTCGAAGCTTTCTTT.

There are a few counts of this clone. The chain has TRBV5-5 and TRBJ1-6; no reliable D call. This CDR3 region has 14 residues. V gave up 4 bases and J gave up 6 bases, with 11 bases separating them. Germline V gives CDR1 SGHKS, CDR2 YYEKEE (reference sequence). In DNA, the CDR3 is TGTGCCAGCAGCCCTCCGACGGGTAATTCACCCCTCCACTTT. Protein product: CASSPPTGNSPLHF.

The chain uses TRBV11-3 and TRBJ2-1; D unresolved. The CDR3 length is 15 residues. From germline, CDR1 is SGHNT and CDR2 YENEEA. Deletions cut 6 bases from V and 0 bases from J, with 12 bases between. The CDR3 loop reads CASSSLEYSYNEQFF. DNA of the CDR3: TGTGCCAGCAGTTCCCTCGAGTACTCCTACAATGAGCAGTTCTTC.

V usage is TRBV27 and J usage is TRBJ2-1, with 7 bases that match TRBD2. This CDR3 has 16 amino acids. Germline assignment: CDR1 MNHEY and CDR2 SMNVEV (reference sequence). Unmatched junction bases numbered 4, after V lost 2 bases and J lost 0 bases. DNA of the CDR3: TGTGCCAGCAGTTTACCGGGACTAAACTCCTACAATGAGCAGTTCTTC. Encoded protein: CASSLPGLNSYNEQFF.

This rearrangement joins TRBV5-6 to TRBJ1-6; maybe TRBD1 (5 bases). Germline assignment: CDR1 SGHDT and CDR2 YYEEEE. The CDR3 runs to 14 residues. Trimming took 0 bases from V and 10 from J, leaving 11 bases between them. CDR3 amino acids: CASSLAGGRSPLHF. The CDR3 DNA follows: TGTGCCAGCAGCTTGGCCGGGGGAAGGTCACCCCTCCACTTT.

The V gene is TRBV19, the J gene TRBJ1-2; 7 nucleotides match TRBD1. Germline CDR1 reads LNHDA; CDR2 reads SQIVND (reference sequence). V trimming: 6 bases; J trimming: 2 bases; junction bases outside the gene matches: 0. The length of the CDR3 is 12 residues. Here the CDR3 reads CASRTGNYGYTF. DNA of the CDR3: TGTGCCAGTAGGACAGGGAACTATGGCTACACCTTC.